The following is a T cell receptor (beta chain) sequence with its context. TCR beta CDR3 region amplification was performed from RNA transcripts. HTBI primers drove first-round RT-PCR of the TCR CDR3. TCRdb re-called the multiplex PCR reads through MiXCR, storing one row per CDR3 protein. The sample lists 75,000 to 100,000 distinct CDR3 sequences; approximately 39% were seen once. This specimen comes from a study of T cells in Graves' hyperthyroidism and ophthalmopathy. This CDR3 region has 16 residues. Per the germline V gene, CDR1 is LGHNA and CDR2 is YNFKEQ. V gave up 3 bases and J gave up 7 bases; unmatched junction bases: 7.

This TCR derives from a woman younger than 45 with Graves' hyperthyroidism. What was sequenced was peripheral blood or thyroid tissue (not recorded which). The V and J genes are TRBV4-2 and TRBJ1-6, with TRBD1 matching 9 bases. This CDR3 reads CASSQPGTGQNSPLHF. CDR3 DNA sequence: TGTGCCAGCAGCCAGCCAGGGACAGGGCAGAATTCACCCCTCCACTTT.